The sequence of this T cell receptor beta chain was determined in a study of blood T cell repertoires in COVID-19 (TCRdb year 2020). With respect to the entire study: Collaborator samples came from the United States, Italy and Spain and covered acute and convalescent phases of COVID-19. Samples came from the ongoing ImmuneRACE study (first 160 participants) plus 1,254 subjects from 6 global collaborators. The dataset comprised deeply sampled blood TCRbeta repertoires from subjects exposed to, actively infected with, or recovered from COVID-19. The prospective study material was composed of cDNA or gDNA derived from T cells, B-cell-depleted T cells, or PBMCs. Where available, HLA class I and class II types were obtained from metadata supplied by the sample provider rather than from assay-based typing. A de-identified subject ID, COVID-19 status, age in years and sex were almost always included in the sample metadata. The repertoires were released in a freely available public database intended as a resource for research on the immune response to SARS-CoV-2.

In the prospective study, participants were 18 to 89 years old, resided in fewer than 25 geographic areas of the United States, and were enrolled through a virtual design. Cohort assignment in the prospective study relied on participant-reported clinical history from a screening survey and a study questionnaire. Recovered participants in ImmuneRACE Cohort 3 were defined as having two consecutive negative NP/OP PCR tests, clearance from a healthcare professional, or resolution of symptoms. In the prospective study, mobile phlebotomists collected whole blood, serum and a nasopharyngeal or oropharyngeal swab from each participant. Participants in the prospective study had the option to provide additional blood draws and questionnaires over a roughly 2-month period. Before DNA extraction, blood samples from the prospective study were shipped at room temperature or frozen. General study outcomes and caveats: Clinical and demographic metadata were provided uncurated, with the amount varying by source and participant.

TCRbeta CDR3 regions were amplified from genomic DNA using the immunoSEQ Assay, a bias-controlled multiplex PCR. Turning to the authors' computational methods: Within the assay, amplification of reference gene primers was used to estimate how many nucleated cells each sample contained. To quantify the absolute abundance of each unique TCRbeta CDR3 rearrangement, sequence reads were collapsed and filtered. Productive Simpson clonality was computed per sample as the square root of Simpson's diversity index over productive rearrangements. Drawn from immuneACCESS, this table holds only the in-frame rearrangements with V and J called that TCRdb kept. Clones are partly lost; checked studies trace under half to an unresolved V gene and leave the rest unexplained. V and J calls and clone size follow that table, whereas D and trimming were derived from the DNA. Across this sample there are a few hundred thousand clones, with approximately 83% seen only once. The biggest ten clones account for around 3.6% of the sample.

From a lookup of the germline V gene, CDR1 and CDR2 are KGHSH and LQKENI. At the junction V is shortened by 2 bases and J by 0 bases, with 10 bases in between. The CDR3 runs 15 amino acids, cysteine and phenylalanine included. Kept here is only the CDR3 DNA, which spans 45 bases and is read in frame from base 1. Concerning this clone: Its target antigen remains unknown. No much larger clone exists at a distance of one base, and base qualities are not known.

This TCR was sampled from a man in his fifties or sixties who had recovered from COVID-19. The sequence links TRBV18 to TRBJ1-1, with no confidently assigned D gene. The material sequenced was PBMCs or T cells enriched from blood (not recorded which). The CDR3 reads CASSPMAGLNTEAFF. The DNA reads TGTGCCAGCTCACCAATGGCGGGGTTGAACACTGAAGCTTTCTTT.